Listed here are 10 T cell receptor beta chains from one sample, sequenced in a study of T cell changes during pregnancy in multiple sclerosis. The repertoire was sequenced with immunoSEQ multiplex PCR; TCRdb's copy has only in-frame clones and lacks some. The data contain some 56,000 clones, 92% of them singletons. The sequencing used CD4+ T cells from peripheral blood mononuclear cells, collected after pregnancy. These receptors originate from a female donor with multiple sclerosis, enrolled in a pregnancy study.

The rearrangement uses TRBV27 and TRBJ1-5; no definite D call. Germline values: CDR1 MNHEY, CDR2 SMNVEV (reference sequence). Trimming stripped 6 bases from V and 0 bases from J, with 9 bases between. This CDR3 region has 14 residues. DNA of the CDR3: TGTGCCAGCAGCCCACACTATAGCAATCAGCCCCAGCATTTT. Its protein product is CASSPHYSNQPQHF.

The count of this clone is one. The rearrangement links TRBV18 to TRBJ2-3, with TRBD2 matching 9 bases. Germline CDR1 is KGHSH and CDR2 is LQKENI. The CDR3 loop spans 15 amino acids. V lost 5 bases to trimming and J lost 3 bases; unmatched junction nucleotides: 6. The chain's CDR3 is CASSTDLAGTDTQYF. Here the CDR3 DNA reads TGTGCCAGCTCAACCGATCTAGCGGGGACAGATACGCAGTATTTT.

J is TRBJ1-1 and V is TRBV7-2; 8 positions agree with TRBD1. The CDR3 sequence is 15 residues long. Germline values: CDR1 SGHTA, CDR2 FQGNSA. After removal of 1 base from V and 5 bases from J, the junction contained 6 bases not matched to a gene. CDR3 loop: CASSLEPGQVTEAFF. The CDR3, as DNA: TGTGCCAGCAGCTTAGAGCCGGGACAGGTGACTGAAGCTTTCTTT.

This clone was detected only once. The chain uses TRBV27 and TRBJ1-2, with TRBD1 as a possible D gene (5 bases). V gave up 1 base and J gave up 7 bases, with 13 bases separating them. The CDR3 covers 14 residues. Germline V gene data show CDR1 as MNHEY and CDR2 as SMNVEV (reference sequence). The CDR3 reads CASSLYSGGIGYTF. CDR3 in DNA: TGTGCCAGCAGTTTATATAGCGGGGGAATTGGCTACACCTTC.

The chain recombines TRBV7-6 with TRBJ1-6; 8 nucleotides match TRBD1. Germline trimming cut 6 bases from V and 5 bases from J; bases unmatched to any gene: 6. The length of the CDR3 is 15 residues. Per germline, CDR1 SGHVS and CDR2 FNYEAQ. The CDR3 region is CASSSGQGDNSPLHF. The CDR3 DNA reads TGTGCCAGCAGTTCCGGACAGGGCGATAATTCACCCCTCCACTTT.

The CDR3 DNA is TGTGCCAGCAGCTTATTCCCGGTGCAGACTGGTTCACCCCTCCACTTT. Its protein is CASSLFPVQTGSPLHF. The J gene is TRBJ1-6, the V gene TRBV7-2; no clear D. The CDR3 totals 16 residues. Germline assignment: CDR1 SGHTA and CDR2 FQGNSA. Deletions cut 2 bases from V and 9 bases from J, with 17 bases between.

The chain recombines TRBV5-1 with TRBJ1-2, with D possibly being TRBD1 (6 bases). V lost 4 bases, J lost 2 bases, and 12 bases lay in between. The CDR3 contains 14 residues. Germline CDR1 reads SGHRS; CDR2 reads YFSETQ. The CDR3 sequence is CASSVTGMNYGYTF. CDR3 nucleotides: TGCGCCAGCAGCGTTACAGGGATGAACTATGGCTACACCTTC. The entire variable domain, with the rest obtained from reference TRBV5-1 and TRBJ1-2, is as follows: KAGVTQTPRYLIKTRGQQVTLSCSPISGHRSVSWYQQTPGQGLQFLFEYFSETQRNKGNFPGRFSGRQFSNSRSEMNVSTLELGDSALYLCASSVTGMNYGYTFGSGTRLTVV.

The gene calls are TRBV5-1 and TRBJ2-5; 10 nucleotides align to TRBD2. In germline, CDR1 is SGHRS, CDR2 YFSETQ. CDR3 size: 16 residues. Trimming removed 2 bases from V and 3 bases from J; junction bases left unmatched: 7. The CDR3 protein is CASSFRSGGAEETQYF. Written as DNA, the CDR3 is TGCGCCAGCAGCTTCAGGAGCGGGGGGGCCGAAGAGACCCAGTACTTC.

The sample holds one count of this clone. The chain combines TRBV7-3 with TRBJ1-5, with D unclear. The V gene lost 5 bases and the J gene lost 7 bases, with 21 bases spanning the gap. This CDR3 has 16 residues. CDR1 is SGHTA, CDR2 FQGTGA, per germline. This chain's CDR3 is CASSNSSQVLYQPQHF. CDR3 coding DNA: TGTGCCAGCAGCAACTCGTCGCAGGTTTTATACCAGCCCCAGCATTTT. The full variable domain, completed using reference TRBV7-3 and TRBJ1-5, is GAGVSQTPSNKVTEKGKYVELRCDPISGHTALYWYRQSLGQGPEFLIYFQGTGAADDSGLPNDRFFAVRPEGSVSTLKIQRTERGDSAVYLCASSNSSQVLYQPQHFGDGTRLSIL.

The chain joins TRBV6-5 to TRBJ2-2; the match to TRBD2 covers 8 bases. Germline CDR1 reads MNHEY; CDR2 reads SVGAGI. V trimming: 7 bases; J trimming: 4 bases; junction bases outside the gene matches: 8. This CDR3 is 15 amino acids long. CDR3 sequence (DNA): TGTGCCAGCACCCAAGCGGGGGCCGGCACCGGGGAGCTGTTTTTT. It specifies CASTQAGAGTGELFF.